This entry concerns a single T cell receptor beta chain. The germline V and J ends were trimmed by 0 bases and 3 bases, with 14 bases remaining between them. This CDR3 has 17 residues. Germline lookup yields CDR1 SEHNR and CDR2 FQNEAQ (reference sequence). Blood CD4+ CD25-low CD127-high conventional T cells supplied the genomic DNA template. This entry belongs to a study of regulatory and conventional T cells in RAG deficiency. The repertoire was sequenced with immunoSEQ multiplex PCR; TCRdb's copy has only in-frame clones and lacks some. The top ten clones hold about 3.4% of a sample with 30,000 to 40,000 clones, about 76% of them seen once. These data were likewise used in another study, on regulatory T cells. Per that paper: The primer mix had 52 TRBV and 13 TRBJ primers.

This rearrangement joins TRBV7-9 to TRBJ1-4; D unclear. The receptor comes from a human donor in good health. Sequenced material: CD4+ effector T cells sorted from blood. The CDR3 sequence is CASSLASGARANEKLFF. CDR3 DNA: TGTGCCAGCAGCTTAGCGAGTGGTGCGAGAGCTAATGAAAAACTGTTTTTT.